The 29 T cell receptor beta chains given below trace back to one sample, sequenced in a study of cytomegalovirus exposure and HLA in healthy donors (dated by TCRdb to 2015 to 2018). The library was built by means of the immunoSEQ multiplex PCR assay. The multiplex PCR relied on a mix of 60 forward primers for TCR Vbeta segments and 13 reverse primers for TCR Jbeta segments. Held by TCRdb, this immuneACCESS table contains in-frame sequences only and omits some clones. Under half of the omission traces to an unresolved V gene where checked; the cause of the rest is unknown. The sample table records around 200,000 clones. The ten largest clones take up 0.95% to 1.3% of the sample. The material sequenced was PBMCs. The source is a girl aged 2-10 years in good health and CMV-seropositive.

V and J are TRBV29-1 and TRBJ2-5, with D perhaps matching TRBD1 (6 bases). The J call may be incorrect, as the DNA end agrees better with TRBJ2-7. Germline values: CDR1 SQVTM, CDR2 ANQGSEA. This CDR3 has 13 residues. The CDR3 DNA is TGCAGCGTGGCCCGGGACACCTTCTACGAGCAGTACTTC. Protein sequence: CSVARDTFYEQYF.

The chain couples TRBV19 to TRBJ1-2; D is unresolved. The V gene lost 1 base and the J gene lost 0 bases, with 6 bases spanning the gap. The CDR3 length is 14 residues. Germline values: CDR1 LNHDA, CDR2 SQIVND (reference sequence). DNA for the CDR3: TGTGCCAGTAGTATAGGAACAGCTAACTATGGCTACACCTTC. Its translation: CASSIGTANYGYTF. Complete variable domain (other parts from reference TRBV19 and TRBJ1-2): DGGITQSPKYLFRKEGQNVTLSCEQNLNHDAMYWYRQDPGQGLRLIYYSQIVNDFQKGDIAEGYSVSREKKESFPLTVTSAQKNPTAFYLCASSIGTANYGYTFGSGTRLTVV.

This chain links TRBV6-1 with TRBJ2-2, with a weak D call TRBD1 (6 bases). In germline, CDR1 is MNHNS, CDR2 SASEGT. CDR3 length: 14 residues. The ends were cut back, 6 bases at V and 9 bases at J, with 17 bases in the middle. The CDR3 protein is CASSPGAVGRELFF. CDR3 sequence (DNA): TGTGCCAGCAGCCCAGGGGCTGTCGGCCGGGAGCTGTTTTTT.

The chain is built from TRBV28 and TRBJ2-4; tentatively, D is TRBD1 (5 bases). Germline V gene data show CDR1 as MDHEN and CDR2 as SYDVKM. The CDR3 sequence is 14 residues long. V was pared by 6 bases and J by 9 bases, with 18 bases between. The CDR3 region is CASRVTGYLGIQYF. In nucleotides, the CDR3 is TGTGCCAGCAGAGTAACAGGTTATTTGGGCATTCAGTACTTC.

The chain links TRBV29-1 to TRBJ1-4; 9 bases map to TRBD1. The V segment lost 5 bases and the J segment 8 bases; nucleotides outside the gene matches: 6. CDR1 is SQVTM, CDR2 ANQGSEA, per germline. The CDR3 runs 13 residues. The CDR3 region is CSVRQGVGEKLFF. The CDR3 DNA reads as TGCAGCGTTAGACAGGGGGTAGGAGAAAAACTGTTTTTT.

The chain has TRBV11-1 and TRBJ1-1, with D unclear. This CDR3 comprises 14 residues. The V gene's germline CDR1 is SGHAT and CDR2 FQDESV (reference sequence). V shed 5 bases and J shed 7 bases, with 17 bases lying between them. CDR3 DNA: TGTGCCAGCAGCGGAATACAGAGAGATGATGAAGCTTTCTTT. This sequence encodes CASSGIQRDDEAFF. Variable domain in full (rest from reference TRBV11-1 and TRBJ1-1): EAEVAQSPRYKITEKSQAVAFWCDPISGHATLYWYRQILGQGPELLVQFQDESVVDDSQLPKDRFSAERLKGVDSTLKIQPAELGDSAMYLCASSGIQRDDEAFFGQGTRLTVV.

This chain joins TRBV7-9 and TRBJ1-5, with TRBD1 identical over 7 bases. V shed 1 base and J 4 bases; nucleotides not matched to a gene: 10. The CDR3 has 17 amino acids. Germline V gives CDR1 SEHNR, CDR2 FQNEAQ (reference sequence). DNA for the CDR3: TGTGCCAGCAGCTTAGTGGGGGTCAGGGGGATAAATCAGCCCCAGCATTTT. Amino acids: CASSLVGVRGINQPQHF.

DNA for the CDR3: TGTGCCTCCTCGGGACAGGGGAGCCTACTCTATGGCTACACCTTC. It translates to CASSGQGSLLYGYTF. This chain links TRBV19 with TRBJ1-2; 10 bases agree with TRBD1. Losses at the gene ends were 11 bases for V and 4 bases for J; bases not matched to a gene: 13. The V gene's germline CDR1 is LNHDA and CDR2 SQIVND (reference sequence). The CDR3 length is 15 residues.

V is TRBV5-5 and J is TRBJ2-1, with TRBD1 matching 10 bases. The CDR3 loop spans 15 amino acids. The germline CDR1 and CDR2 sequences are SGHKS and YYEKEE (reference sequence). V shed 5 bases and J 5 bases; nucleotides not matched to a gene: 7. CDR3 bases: TGTGCCAGCAGGGTTGGGACAGGGGACAACAATGAGCAGTTCTTC. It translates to CASRVGTGDNNEQFF.

Here the CDR3 DNA reads TGCGCCAGCAGCTTGGGACAGGGGGCTCTGTCTAATGAAAAACTGTTTTTT. It translates to CASSLGQGALSNEKLFF. This chain joins TRBV5-1 and TRBJ1-4, with 10 bases fitting TRBD1. The CDR3 is 17 residues long. J was trimmed by 3 bases and V by 0 bases; bases with no gene match: 5. Germline V gives CDR1 SGHRS, CDR2 YFSETQ.

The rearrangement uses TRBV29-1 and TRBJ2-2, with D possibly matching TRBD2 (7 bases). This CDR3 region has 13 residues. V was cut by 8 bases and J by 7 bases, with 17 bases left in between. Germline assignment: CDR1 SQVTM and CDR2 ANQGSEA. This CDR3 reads CSIGGDFLGELFF. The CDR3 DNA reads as TGCAGCATAGGGGGGGACTTTCTCGGGGAGCTGTTTTTT.

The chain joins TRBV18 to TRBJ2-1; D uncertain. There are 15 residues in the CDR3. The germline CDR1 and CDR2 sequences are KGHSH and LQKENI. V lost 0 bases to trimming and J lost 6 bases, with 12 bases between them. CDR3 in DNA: TGTGCCAGCTCACCACCGCTCCCAATCAGCAATGAGCAGTTCTTC. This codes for CASSPPLPISNEQFF.

The CDR3 DNA follows: TGTGCCAGCTCGCCGGTGGACGGCGTCACGGGGTCACCCCTCCACTTT. It codes for CASSPVDGVTGSPLHF. The chain has TRBV18 and TRBJ1-6, with D unresolved. Germline loops: CDR1 KGHSH, CDR2 LQKENI. The CDR3 length is 16 residues. V lost 6 bases and J 10 bases, leaving 22 bases between the germline ends.

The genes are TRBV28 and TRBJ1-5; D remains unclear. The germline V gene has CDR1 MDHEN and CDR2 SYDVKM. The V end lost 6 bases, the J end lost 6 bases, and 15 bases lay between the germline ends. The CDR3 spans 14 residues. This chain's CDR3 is CASSSFTGGQPQHF. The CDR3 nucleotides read TGTGCCAGCAGCTCATTCACCGGCGGTCAGCCCCAGCATTTT.

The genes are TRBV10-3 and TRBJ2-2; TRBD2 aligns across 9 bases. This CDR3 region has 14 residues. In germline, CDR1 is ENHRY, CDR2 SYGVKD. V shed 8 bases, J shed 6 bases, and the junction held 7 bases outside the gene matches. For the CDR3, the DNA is TGTGCCATCGGGGCGGGAGGGCCATCCGGGGAGCTGTTTTTT. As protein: CAIGAGGPSGELFF.

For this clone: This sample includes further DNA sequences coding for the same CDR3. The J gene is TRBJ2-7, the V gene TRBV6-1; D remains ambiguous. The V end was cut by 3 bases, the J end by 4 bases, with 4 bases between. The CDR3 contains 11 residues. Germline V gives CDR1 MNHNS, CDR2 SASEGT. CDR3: CASSDYYEQYF. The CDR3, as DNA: TGTGCCAGCAGTGATTATTACGAGCAGTACTTC.

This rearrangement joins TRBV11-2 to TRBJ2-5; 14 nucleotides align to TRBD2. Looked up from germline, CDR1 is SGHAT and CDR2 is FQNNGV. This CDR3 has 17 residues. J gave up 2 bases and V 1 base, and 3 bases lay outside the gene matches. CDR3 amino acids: CASSLGGLAGAQETQYF. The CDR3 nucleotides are TGTGCCAGCAGCTTAGGGGGACTAGCGGGAGCTCAAGAGACCCAGTACTTC.

CDR3 DNA: TGTGCCAGCAGTTCAGTAACAGGGGTCGCTGGAAACACCATATATTTT. This encodes CASSSVTGVAGNTIYF. This sequence joins TRBV6-5 and TRBJ1-3, with 7 bases matching TRBD1. Germline V CDR1 and CDR2: MNHEY, SVGAGI. J lost 2 bases, V lost 4 bases, and 8 bases had no gene match. The CDR3 length is 16 residues.

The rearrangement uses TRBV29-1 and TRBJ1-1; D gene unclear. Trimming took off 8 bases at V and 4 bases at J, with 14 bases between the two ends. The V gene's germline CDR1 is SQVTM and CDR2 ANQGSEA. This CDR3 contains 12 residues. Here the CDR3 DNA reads TGCAGCTCTCTCAGCGGGGTCACTGAAGCTTTCTTT. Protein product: CSSLSGVTEAFF.

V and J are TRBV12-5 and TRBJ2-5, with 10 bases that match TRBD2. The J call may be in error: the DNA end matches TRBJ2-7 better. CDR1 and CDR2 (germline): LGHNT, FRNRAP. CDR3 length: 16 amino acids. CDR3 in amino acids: CASGSFSSGSTYEQYF. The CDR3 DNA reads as TGTGCTAGTGGTTCGTTCTCTAGCGGGAGCACCTACGAGCAGTACTTC.

CDR3 residues: CASRAGDRRTGELFF. For the CDR3, the DNA is TGTGCCAGCAGGGCAGGGGACAGGAGAACCGGGGAGCTGTTTTTT. The chain is built from TRBV27 and TRBJ2-2; 8 bases are shared with TRBD1. Germline V gene lookup returns CDR1 MNHEY and CDR2 SMNVEV (reference sequence). The CDR3 is 15 residues long. Trimming took 6 bases from V and 5 from J; bases not matched to a gene: 8.

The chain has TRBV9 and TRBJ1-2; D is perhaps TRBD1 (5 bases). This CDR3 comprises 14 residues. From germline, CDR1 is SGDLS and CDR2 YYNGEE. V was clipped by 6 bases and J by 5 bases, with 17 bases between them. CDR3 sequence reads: CASMARPGQYGYTF. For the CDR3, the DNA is TGTGCCAGCATGGCCCGACCAGGGCAGTATGGCTACACCTTC.

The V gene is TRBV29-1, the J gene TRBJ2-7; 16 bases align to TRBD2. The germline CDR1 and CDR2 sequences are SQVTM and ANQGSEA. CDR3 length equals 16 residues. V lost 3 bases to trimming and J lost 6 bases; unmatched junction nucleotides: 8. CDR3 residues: CSVEGTSGRAVSEQYF. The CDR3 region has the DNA TGCAGCGTTGAGGGGACTAGCGGGAGGGCCGTATCCGAGCAGTACTTC.

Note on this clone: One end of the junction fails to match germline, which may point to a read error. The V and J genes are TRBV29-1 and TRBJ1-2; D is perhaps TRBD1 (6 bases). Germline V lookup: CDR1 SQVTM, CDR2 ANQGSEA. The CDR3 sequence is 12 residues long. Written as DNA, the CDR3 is TGCAGCGTCACGGACAGTAACAATGGCTACACCTTC. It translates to CSVTDSNNGYTF.

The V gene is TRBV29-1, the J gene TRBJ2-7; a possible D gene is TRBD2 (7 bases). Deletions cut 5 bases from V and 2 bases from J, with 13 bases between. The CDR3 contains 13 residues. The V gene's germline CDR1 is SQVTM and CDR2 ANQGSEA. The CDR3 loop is CSVRPGGTYEQYF. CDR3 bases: TGCAGCGTTCGTCCGGGGGGCACCTACGAGCAGTACTTC.

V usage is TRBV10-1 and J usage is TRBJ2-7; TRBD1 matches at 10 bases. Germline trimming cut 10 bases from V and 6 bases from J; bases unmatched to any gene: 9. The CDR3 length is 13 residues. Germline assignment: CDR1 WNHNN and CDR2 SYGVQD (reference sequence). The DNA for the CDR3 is TGCGCCACCACCCGGGACAGGGGCGGCGAGCAGTACTTC. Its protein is CATTRDRGGEQYF.

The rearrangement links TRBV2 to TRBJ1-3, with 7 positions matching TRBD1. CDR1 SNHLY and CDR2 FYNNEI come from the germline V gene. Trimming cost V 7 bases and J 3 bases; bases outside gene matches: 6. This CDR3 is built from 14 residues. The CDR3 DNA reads TGTGCCAGCATGAGGGGGCAAGGTGGAAACACCATATATTTT. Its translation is CASMRGQGGNTIYF.

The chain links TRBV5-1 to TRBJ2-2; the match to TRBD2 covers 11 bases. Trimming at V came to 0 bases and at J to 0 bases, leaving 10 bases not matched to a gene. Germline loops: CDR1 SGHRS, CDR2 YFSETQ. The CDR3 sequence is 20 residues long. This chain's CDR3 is CASSLERRSGRAANTGELFF. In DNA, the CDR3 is TGCGCCAGCAGCTTGGAAAGGCGTAGCGGGAGGGCGGCGAACACCGGGGAGCTGTTTTTT.

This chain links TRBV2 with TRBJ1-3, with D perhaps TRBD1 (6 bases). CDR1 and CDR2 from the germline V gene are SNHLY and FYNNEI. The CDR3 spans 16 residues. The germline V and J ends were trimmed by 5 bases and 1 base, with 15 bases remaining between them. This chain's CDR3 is CASSNNRVESGNTIYF. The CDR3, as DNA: TGTGCCAGCAGTAACAACAGGGTTGAATCTGGAAACACCATATATTTT.